The clone carrying this TCR beta chain came up a few times. The antigen remains unidentified. The sample belongs to a study of shared clonotypes between healthy human individuals. The naive CD8 subset, CD45RO-negative cells positively selected for CCR7, excluded terminally differentiated effector memory CD45RA+ cells. Each of the donors was a healthy adult who was HIV-negative and had not had a recent acute infection or vaccination. Study results and limitations: Among a handful of donors, approximately 5% of naive CD4 clonotypes were found in common. Rarefaction showed sorted-subset sequencing was incomplete despite large depth.

Replicate PCRs from sorted subsets contained roughly 200 ng DNA, which is 31,000 or so T cell genomes. Data came from immunoSEQ multiplex PCR; TCRdb stores just in-frame clones and leaves some out. The sample has 550,000 to 750,000 clones; under 95% are singletons. The germline V gene has CDR1 SEHNR and CDR2 FQNEAQ (reference sequence). J lost 1 base, V lost 8 bases, and 6 bases had no gene match. The CDR3 length is 14 residues. The sequence was obtained from a man aged 30 to 39 in good health. The chain links TRBV7-9 to TRBJ2-3; 7 positions match TRBD2. The material sequenced was naive CD8+ T cells sorted from blood. The CDR3 spells CASLDAGGTDTQYF. CDR3 sequence (DNA): TGTGCCAGCCTTGACGCGGGAGGCACAGATACGCAGTATTTT.